This T cell receptor (beta chain) was obtained from a study of Graves' ophthalmopathy and Graves' hyperthyroidism. CDR3 length: 14 amino acids. V lost 4 bases and J 8 bases, leaving 17 bases between the germline ends. Germline CDR1 reads SQVTM; CDR2 reads ANQGSEA. RNA transcripts were the source from which TCR beta CDR3 regions were amplified. First-round RT-PCR relied on HTBI primers, and a second-round multiplex PCR came next. TCRdb independently ran MiXCR on the multiplex PCR reads; one entry per CDR3 protein. The sample consists of almost 750,000 distinct CDR3 sequences, 40% of them appearing once. PBMCs stemmed from over 8.5 ml of fresh peripheral blood. This clonotype was recorded many times.

The specimen was peripheral blood. The source of this sequence is an adult man with Graves' ophthalmopathy. J is TRBJ1-4 and V is TRBV29-1; D uncertain. For the CDR3, the DNA is TGCAGCGTTGGCAGTGCAGACCTTCCAGAAAAACTGTTTTTT. Translated: CSVGSADLPEKLFF.